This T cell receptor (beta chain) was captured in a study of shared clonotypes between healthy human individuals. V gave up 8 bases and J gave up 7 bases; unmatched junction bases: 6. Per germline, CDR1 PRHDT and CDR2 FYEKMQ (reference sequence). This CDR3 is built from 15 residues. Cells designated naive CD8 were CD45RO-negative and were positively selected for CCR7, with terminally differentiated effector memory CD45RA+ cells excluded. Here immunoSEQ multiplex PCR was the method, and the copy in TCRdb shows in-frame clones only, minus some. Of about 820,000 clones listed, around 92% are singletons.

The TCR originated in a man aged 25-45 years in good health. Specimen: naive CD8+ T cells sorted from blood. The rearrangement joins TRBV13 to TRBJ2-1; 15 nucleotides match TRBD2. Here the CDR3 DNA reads TGTGCCAGCGGGTCTGGACTAGCGGGAGGGAATGAGCAGTTCTTC. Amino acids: CASGSGLAGGNEQFF. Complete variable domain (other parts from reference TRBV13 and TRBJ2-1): AAGVIQSPRHLIKEKRETATLKCYPIPRHDTVYWYQQGPGQDPQFLISFYEKMQSDKGSIPDRFSAQQFSDYHSELNMSSLELGDSALYFCASGSGLAGGNEQFFGPGTRLTVL.